The sequence of this TCR beta chain was determined in a study of T-cell memory formation after mild COVID-19. Overall study findings and caveats: A second wave expanding day 15 to 37 was CD4+-biased; contracting clones were balanced.

Concerning this clonotype: Its antigen remains unknown.

The TCR alpha and TCR beta cDNA libraries, bearing sample barcodes and UMIs, were generated by 5'RACE using constant-segment primers. TCRdb fed the 5' RACE reads into MiXCR, producing one record per CDR3 protein. The repertoire includes hundreds of thousands of distinct CDR3 sequences, about a sixth of them detected once, and about 12% sits in the top ten. V lost 0 bases, J lost 2 bases, and 10 bases lay in between. Per the germline V gene, CDR1 is SGHRS and CDR2 is YFSETQ. This CDR3 is 15 amino acids long. Input material: PBMCs or a T cell subset sorted from them (not recorded which). The chain carries TRBV5-1 and TRBJ2-3; D is unresolved. The sequence came from an adult woman who had mild COVID-19 (a few samples of this study predate the infection). Cell type and time point are not known. This CDR3 reads CASSLGRIFTDTQYF. The CDR3 DNA sequence: TGCGCCAGCAGCTTGGGACGGATCTTCACAGATACGCAGTATTTT. The whole variable domain, remainder taken from reference TRBV5-1 and TRBJ2-3, is KAGVTQTPRYLIKTRGQQVTLSCSPISGHRSVSWYQQTPGQGLQFLFEYFSETQRNKGNFPGRFSGRQFSNSRSEMNVSTLELGDSALYLCASSLGRIFTDTQYFGPGTRLTVL.